The present entry profiles one TCR beta chain with its context. These data are taken from a study of shared clonotypes between healthy human individuals. Every subset's genomic DNA went evenly onto several immunoSEQ plates. The repertoire was sequenced with immunoSEQ multiplex PCR; TCRdb's copy has only in-frame clones and lacks some. The sample carries approximately 2,200,000 clones, roughly 91% recorded once. The germline V gene has CDR1 SEHNR and CDR2 FQNEAQ (reference sequence). The V end was cut by 5 bases, the J end by 7 bases, with 14 bases between. This CDR3 contains 14 residues. CD45RO-negative CD8 cells positively selected for CCR7 made up the naive population, which excluded terminally differentiated effector memory CD45RA+ cells. The study drew its donors from healthy HIV-negative adults without recent acute infections or vaccinations.

Sequenced sample: naive CD8+ T cells from PBMCs. The receptor was derived from a man aged 18 to 35 in good health. Some clones in this sample may be carry-over from other donors' samples. The chain joins TRBV7-9 to TRBJ1-4, with D tentatively TRBD1 (6 bases). DNA for the CDR3: TGTGCCAGCAGCCGCCGGGACATCCTTGAAAAACTGTTTTTT. This sequence encodes CASSRRDILEKLFF.